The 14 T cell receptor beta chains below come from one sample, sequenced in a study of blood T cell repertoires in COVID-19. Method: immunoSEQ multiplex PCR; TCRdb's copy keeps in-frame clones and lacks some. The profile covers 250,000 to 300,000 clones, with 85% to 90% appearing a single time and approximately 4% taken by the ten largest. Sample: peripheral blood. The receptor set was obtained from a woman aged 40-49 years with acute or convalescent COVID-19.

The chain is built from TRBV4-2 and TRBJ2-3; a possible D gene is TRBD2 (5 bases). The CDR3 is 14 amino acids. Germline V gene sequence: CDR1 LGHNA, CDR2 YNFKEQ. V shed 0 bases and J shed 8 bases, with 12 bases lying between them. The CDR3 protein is CASSQDIGLATQYF. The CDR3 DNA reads TGTGCCAGCAGCCAAGATATCGGGCTAGCTACGCAGTATTTT.

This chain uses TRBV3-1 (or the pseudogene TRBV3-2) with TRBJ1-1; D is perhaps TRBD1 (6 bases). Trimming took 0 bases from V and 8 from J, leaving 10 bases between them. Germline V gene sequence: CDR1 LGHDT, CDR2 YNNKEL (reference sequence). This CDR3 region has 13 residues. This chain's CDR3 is CASSQDWDKEAFF. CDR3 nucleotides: TGTGCCAGCAGCCAAGATTGGGACAAGGAAGCTTTCTTT.

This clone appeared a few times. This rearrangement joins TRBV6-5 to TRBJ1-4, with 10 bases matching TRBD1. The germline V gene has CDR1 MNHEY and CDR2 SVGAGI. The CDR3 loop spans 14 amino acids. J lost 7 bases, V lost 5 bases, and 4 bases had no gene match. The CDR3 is CASSRQGAREKLFF. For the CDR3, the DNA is TGTGCCAGCAGTCGACAGGGGGCTCGTGAAAAACTGTTTTTT.

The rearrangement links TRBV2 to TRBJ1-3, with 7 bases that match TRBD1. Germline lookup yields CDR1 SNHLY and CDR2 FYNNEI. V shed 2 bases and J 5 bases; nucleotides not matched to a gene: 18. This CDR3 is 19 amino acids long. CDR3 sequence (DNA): TGTGCCAGCAGTGAACTTGGGGCAGGGGGTATGAATGCGAGAAACACCATATATTTT. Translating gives CASSELGAGGMNARNTIYF.

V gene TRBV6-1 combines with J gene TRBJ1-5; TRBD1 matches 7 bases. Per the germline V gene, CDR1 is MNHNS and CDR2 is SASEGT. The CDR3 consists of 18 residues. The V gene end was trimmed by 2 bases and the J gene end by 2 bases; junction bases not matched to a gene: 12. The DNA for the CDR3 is TGTGCCAGCAGTGAACCAGGGGGGCTTTCAATACGCAATCAGCCCCAGCATTTT. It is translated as CASSEPGGLSIRNQPQHF.

The CDR3 spells CASSWAGQGTEAFF. The CDR3 bases are TGCGCCAGCAGCTGGGCCGGACAGGGAACTGAAGCTTTCTTT. The chain is built from TRBV5-1 and TRBJ1-1, with 8 bases aligning to TRBD1. Germline V lookup: CDR1 SGHRS, CDR2 YFSETQ. The J segment lost 5 bases and the V segment lost 3 bases, leaving 6 bases of the junction unmatched. The length of the CDR3 is 14 residues.

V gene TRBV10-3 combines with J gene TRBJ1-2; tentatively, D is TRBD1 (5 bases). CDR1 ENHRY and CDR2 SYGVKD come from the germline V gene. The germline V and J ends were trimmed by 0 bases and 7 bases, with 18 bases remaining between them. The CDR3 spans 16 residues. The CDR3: CAISESEVSREGGYTF. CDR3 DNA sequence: TGTGCCATCAGTGAGTCCGAAGTCTCCAGGGAGGGTGGCTACACCTTC.

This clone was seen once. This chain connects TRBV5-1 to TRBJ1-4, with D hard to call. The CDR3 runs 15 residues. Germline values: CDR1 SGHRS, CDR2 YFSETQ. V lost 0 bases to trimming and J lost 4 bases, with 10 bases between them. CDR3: CASSLVAGYNEKLFF. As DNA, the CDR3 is TGCGCCAGCAGCTTGGTGGCGGGTTATAATGAAAAACTGTTTTTT. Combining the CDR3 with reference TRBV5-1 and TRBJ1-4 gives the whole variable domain KAGVTQTPRYLIKTRGQQVTLSCSPISGHRSVSWYQQTPGQGLQFLFEYFSETQRNKGNFPGRFSGRQFSNSRSEMNVSTLELGDSALYLCASSLVAGYNEKLFFGSGTQLSVL.

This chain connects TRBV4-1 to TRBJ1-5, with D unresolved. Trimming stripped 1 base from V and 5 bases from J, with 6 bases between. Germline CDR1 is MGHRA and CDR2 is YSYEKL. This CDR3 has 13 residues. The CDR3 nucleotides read TGCGCCAGCAGCCAAGGTCTAGATCAGCCCCAGCATTTT. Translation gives CASSQGLDQPQHF.

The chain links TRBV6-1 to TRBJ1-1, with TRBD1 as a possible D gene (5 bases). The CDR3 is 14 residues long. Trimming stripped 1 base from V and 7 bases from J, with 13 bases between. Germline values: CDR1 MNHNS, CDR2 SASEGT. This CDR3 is CASSEDLWQGEAFF. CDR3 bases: TGTGCCAGCAGTGAAGATCTGTGGCAGGGTGAAGCTTTCTTT.

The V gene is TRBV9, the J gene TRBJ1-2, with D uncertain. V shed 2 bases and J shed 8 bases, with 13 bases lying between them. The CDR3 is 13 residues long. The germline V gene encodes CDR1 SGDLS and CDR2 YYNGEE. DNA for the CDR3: TGTGCCAGCAGCGTTCATGGAACTAGCGGCTACACCTTC. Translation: CASSVHGTSGYTF.

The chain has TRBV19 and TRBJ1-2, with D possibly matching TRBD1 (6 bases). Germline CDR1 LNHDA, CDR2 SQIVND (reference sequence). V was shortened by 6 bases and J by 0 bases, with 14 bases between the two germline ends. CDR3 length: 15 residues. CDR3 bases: TGTGCCAGTAGACTCGACAGGTCCGCTAACTATGGCTACACCTTC. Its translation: CASRLDRSANYGYTF.

The DNA of the CDR3 is TGTGCCAGCAGGGGCGGACTAGCGGACTACGAGCAGTACGTC. Translation gives CASRGGLADYEQYV. The rearrangement uses TRBV5-5 and TRBJ2-7; TRBD2 matches 10 bases. The ends lost 5 bases at V and 3 bases at J; junction bases unmatched: 5. The CDR3 totals 14 residues. The germline V gene has CDR1 SGHKS and CDR2 YYEKEE (reference sequence).

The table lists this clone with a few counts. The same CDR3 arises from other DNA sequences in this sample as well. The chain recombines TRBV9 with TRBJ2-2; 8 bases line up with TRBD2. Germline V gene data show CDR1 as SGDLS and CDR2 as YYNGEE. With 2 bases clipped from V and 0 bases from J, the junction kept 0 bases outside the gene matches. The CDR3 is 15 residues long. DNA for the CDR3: TGTGCCAGCAGCGTCGGGGGGGCGAACACCGGGGAGCTGTTTTTT. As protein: CASSVGGANTGELFF.